This TCR beta chain was recovered during a study of identical twins. Points from the study as a whole: Zero-insertion findings could be partly confounded by invariant cells (MAIT and iNKT cells).

Template switching added a universal primer site, and cDNA bore unique molecular identifiers. TCRdb itself ran the 5' RACE reads through MiXCR, one entry per CDR3 protein. The data show fewer than 500,000 distinct CDR3 sequences, with about 24% seen just once and approximately 2.9% held by the top ten. This clonotype was observed a handful of times. Its target is not known. Trimming stripped 3 bases from V and 0 bases from J, with 10 bases between. The CDR3 has 15 amino acids. The same sample was also used in a study of T cells expressing NK-cell markers. According to that study: All TCR beta repertoires analysed originated from sorted CD3+CD56+NKG2C+, CD3+CD56+NKG2C- and CD3+CD56-NKG2C+ T cells. Dominant NKG2C+ clonotypes were found to form about 1.0-7.5% of CD8+ T cells in a handful of donors.

The chain uses TRBV12-3 or TRBV12-4 and TRBJ2-3; D may be TRBD1 (6 bases). The sequence was obtained from a woman under 30 in good health. Sequencing used CD4+ T cells sorted from blood. The CDR3 nucleotides are TGTGCCAGCAGTTTTTCAGGGGCTAGCACAGATACGCAGTATTTT. Translating gives CASSFSGASTDTQYF.